In this sample, the clone carrying this T cell receptor (beta chain) turned up many times. Its antigen remains unidentified. These data are taken from a study of T-cell reconstitution after alpha-beta-depleted transplantation in children. Study findings and constraints: High day-60 TCRbeta diversity in some patients came from surviving recipient T cells and thymic progenitors. Reportedly, only several hundred clones from non-depleted graft cells drove alpha-beta T-cell counts at about two months.

TCRbeta library construction was performed incorporating unique molecular identifiers. TCRdb recomputed calls from the PCR reads with MiXCR, one row per CDR3 protein. The sample has 180,000 or so distinct CDR3 sequences, 6.3% seen once. The origin of this receptor is a girl under three years old with combined immunodeficiency, due to receive a stem cell transplant. Sequenced material: PBMCs, taken before TCRalphabeta/CD19-depleted stem cell transplant.

The CDR3 protein is CASSLPLDRGHGAFF. The DNA for the CDR3 is TGTGCCAGCAGTTTACCCCTGGACAGGGGCCACGGAGCTTTCTTT. The chain carries TRBV28 and TRBJ1-1, with 9 bases identical to TRBD1. The CDR3 has 15 amino acids. Looked up from germline, CDR1 is MDHEN and CDR2 is SYDVKM. The V and J ends lost 2 bases and 10 bases, in that order; junction bases with no gene match: 11. The full variable domain, in which reference TRBV28 and TRBJ1-1 provide the parts outside the CDR3, is DVKVTQSSRYLVKRTGEKVFLECVQDMDHENMFWYRQDPGLGLRLIYFSYDVKMKEKGDIPEGYSVSREKKERFSLILESASTNQTSMYLCASSLPLDRGHGAFFGQGTRLTVV.